This T cell receptor beta chain was identified in a study of cytomegalovirus exposure and HLA in healthy donors. Study observations and caveats: Both high specificity and high sensitivity reportedly marked the classifier's diagnosis of cytomegalovirus status. After further analysis at a later stage, 15,000 to 20,000 TCR beta sequences were associated with HLA alleles at 0.05 false discovery rate.

Among the donors, all were healthy bone marrow donors. This clone was seen only a few times. Its antigen is still unknown. 60 Vbeta and 13 Jbeta primers were used in PCR. The table came from immunoSEQ multiplex PCR; TCRdb's copy has only in-frame clones and leaves some out. The data contain some 82,000 clones, approximately 84% of them singletons. This CDR3 spans 14 amino acids. Per the germline V gene, CDR1 is GTSNPN and CDR2 is SVGIG (reference sequence). V dropped 3 bases and J dropped 4 bases, with 15 bases sitting between them. This receptor was obtained from a woman aged 45 to 65 in good health and CMV-seronegative. Material for sequencing was PBMCs. The chain has TRBV30 and TRBJ1-1, with TRBD1 as a possible D gene (5 bases). DNA of the CDR3: TGTGCCTGGAGCTTGCAGGGCGGGGGCACTGAAGCTTTCTTT. Protein sequence: CAWSLQGGGTEAFF.